The 28 T cell receptor beta chains below come from one sample, sequenced in a study of blood T cell repertoires in COVID-19. The table came from immunoSEQ multiplex PCR; TCRdb's copy has only in-frame clones and leaves some out. Among about 230,000 clones listed, around 81% were seen once. Specimen: peripheral blood. These TCRs come from a man aged 50 to 59 with active or convalescent COVID-19.

The rearrangement links TRBV5-6 to TRBJ2-7, with TRBD1 identical over 11 bases. Looked up from germline, CDR1 is SGHDT and CDR2 is YYEEEE. The CDR3 totals 15 residues. Trimming removed 3 bases from V and 0 bases from J; junction bases left unmatched: 2. The CDR3: CASSSGTGGSYEQYF. For the CDR3, the DNA is TGTGCCAGCAGCTCGGGGACAGGGGGCTCCTACGAGCAGTACTTC. Filled out from reference TRBV5-6 and TRBJ2-7, the complete variable domain reads DAGVTQSPTHLIKTRGQQVTLRCSPKSGHDTVSWYQQALGQGPQFIFQYYEEEERQRGNFPDRFSGHQFPNYSSELNVNALLLGDSALYLCASSSGTGGSYEQYFGPGTRLTVT.

This chain joins TRBV5-4 and TRBJ1-2; 7 bases fit TRBD1. The germline gives CDR1 SGHNT, CDR2 YYREEE (reference sequence). The CDR3 totals 13 residues. V shed 4 bases and J 8 bases; nucleotides not matched to a gene: 8. The CDR3 DNA is TGTGCCAGCAGCGCCGACAGGGCGTGGGGCTACACCTTC. It encodes CASSADRAWGYTF.

This chain links TRBV3-1 (or the pseudogene TRBV3-2) with TRBJ1-1; no reliable D call. Germline CDR1 and CDR2: LGHDT and YNNKEL (reference sequence). This CDR3 region has 14 residues. Between the trimmed V and J ends, which lost 2 bases and 3 bases, there was a span of 10 bases. The CDR3 bases are TGTGCCAGCAGCCAAATCGGAGGGCACACTGAAGCTTTCTTT. This sequence encodes CASSQIGGHTEAFF.

The rearrangement links TRBV5-4 to TRBJ2-3, with 11 bases aligning to TRBD2. Per germline, CDR1 SGHNT and CDR2 YYREEE (reference sequence). This CDR3 comprises 17 residues. V was clipped by 0 bases and J by 5 bases; unmatched bases: 8. The CDR3 here is CASSLDGTSGRQDTQYF. The DNA of the CDR3 is TGTGCCAGCAGCTTGGATGGTACTAGCGGGAGACAAGATACGCAGTATTTT.

V is TRBV13 and J is TRBJ1-1; TRBD1 might be the D (5 bases). The CDR3 is 17 residues long. Germline CDR1 and CDR2: PRHDT and FYEKMQ (reference sequence). Trimming shortened V by 2 bases and J by 4 bases, and 20 bases separated the two germline ends. DNA for the CDR3: TGTGCCAGCAGCTTACTCACCTTGACAGAGGTGGGCACTGAAGCTTTCTTT. Its translation: CASSLLTLTEVGTEAFF.

The genes are TRBV3-1 (or the pseudogene TRBV3-2) and TRBJ2-7; TRBD1 is a possible D gene (5 bases). Trimming removed 1 base at V and 2 bases at J, with 12 bases between. The V gene's germline CDR1 is LGHDT and CDR2 YNNKEL (reference sequence). This CDR3 is built from 15 residues. The CDR3 loop reads CASSQGAGSTYEQYF. CDR3 DNA: TGTGCCAGCAGCCAAGGGGCAGGGTCTACCTACGAGCAGTACTTC.

This clone appeared a few times. V usage is TRBV13 and J usage is TRBJ1-3, with unresolved D. V lost 8 bases to trimming and J lost 0 bases, with 11 bases between them. Germline V CDR1 and CDR2: PRHDT, FYEKMQ (reference sequence). The CDR3 runs to 14 residues. CDR3 sequence reads: CASSSRYSGNTIYF. The CDR3 DNA follows: TGTGCCAGCTCAAGCAGGTACTCTGGAAACACCATATATTTT.

The V gene is TRBV10-3, the J gene TRBJ2-7; possible D gene TRBD2, 6 bases. The V end was cut by 0 bases, the J end by 1 base, with 10 bases between. This CDR3 is 15 amino acids long. The germline CDR1 and CDR2 sequences are ENHRY and SYGVKD. DNA of the CDR3: TGTGCCATCAGTGAGTCAGGTAGCGGTTCCTACGAGCAGTACTTC. It is translated as CAISESGSGSYEQYF.

In DNA, the CDR3 is TGTGCCAGCAGCTCAAGAGGAGCTGGAAACACCATATATTTT. It translates to CASSSRGAGNTIYF. This chain links TRBV7-9 with TRBJ1-3; D remains ambiguous. Germline assignment: CDR1 SEHNR and CDR2 FQNEAQ (reference sequence). The ends were cut back, 4 bases at V and 2 bases at J, with 9 bases in the middle. The CDR3 length is 14 residues.

The chain combines TRBV6-2 or TRBV6-3 with TRBJ2-7; D unresolved. The CDR3 covers 13 residues. Trimming removed 4 bases at V and 9 bases at J, with 16 bases between. CDR1 is MNHEY and CDR2 is SVGEGT in the germline V gene. CDR3 nucleotides: TGTGCCAGCAGTTCCGGCCCCGAGAGGCTGCAGTACTTC. This codes for CASSSGPERLQYF.

The V call is TRBV7-9, the J call TRBJ1-4, with a tentative D call TRBD1 (6 bases). Trimming shortened V by 3 bases and J by 5 bases, and 10 bases separated the two germline ends. The V gene's germline CDR1 is SEHNR and CDR2 FQNEAQ (reference sequence). The CDR3 length is 14 residues. The CDR3 loop is CASSFIQGNEKLFF. The DNA of the CDR3 is TGTGCCAGCAGCTTTATCCAGGGGAATGAAAAACTGTTTTTT.

The chain links TRBV11-2 to TRBJ2-7, with D perhaps matching TRBD2 (6 bases). V lost 3 bases, J lost 2 bases, and 17 bases lay in between. The length of the CDR3 is 16 residues. Germline CDR1 and CDR2: SGHAT and FQNNGV. Written as DNA, the CDR3 is TGTGCCAGCAGCTTTGGGCGGCGGGGTGTTACCTACGAGCAGTACTTC. Translating gives CASSFGRRGVTYEQYF.

V gene TRBV9 combines with J gene TRBJ2-1; 7 nucleotides agree with TRBD2. The CDR3 length is 15 residues. Unmatched junction bases numbered 3, after V lost 0 bases and J lost 3 bases. Germline-derived CDR1 and CDR2 are SGDLS and YYNGEE. CDR3 DNA: TGTGCCAGCAGCGTAGAGGAGCGGGGCTACAATGAGCAGTTCTTC. It is translated as CASSVEERGYNEQFF.

The V and J genes are TRBV7-2 and TRBJ1-6; perhaps TRBD1 as D (6 bases). Trimming pared 6 bases from V and 9 bases from J, leaving 18 bases between. Germline V gene sequence: CDR1 SGHTA, CDR2 FQGNSA. The CDR3 has 15 amino acids. The DNA for the CDR3 is TGTGCCAGCAGATTTAAGGGGGATTCCATTTCACCCCTCCACTTT. Protein product: CASRFKGDSISPLHF.

The chain has TRBV19 and TRBJ1-3, with a possible D match to TRBD1 (6 bases). There are 14 residues in the CDR3. V was shortened by 6 bases and J by 0 bases, with 9 bases between the two germline ends. CDR1 and CDR2 from the germline V gene are LNHDA and SQIVND (reference sequence). CDR3 sequence: CASSQTGSGNTIYF. CDR3 in DNA: TGTGCCAGTAGCCAGACAGGCTCTGGAAACACCATATATTTT.

V and J are TRBV10-3 and TRBJ2-5; TRBD2 matches 12 bases. The length of the CDR3 is 18 residues. Unmatched junction bases numbered 11, after V lost 1 base and J lost 5 bases. Germline CDR1 and CDR2: ENHRY and SYGVKD. CDR3 DNA: TGTGCCATCAGTGAGTTAAGGACTAGCGGGGCCGAGGGGGAGACCCAGTACTTC. This encodes CAISELRTSGAEGETQYF.

The rearrangement uses TRBV9 and TRBJ2-1, with 8 bases fitting TRBD2. J lost 4 bases, V lost 0 bases, and 9 bases had no gene match. The length of the CDR3 is 17 residues. Germline V gene sequence: CDR1 SGDLS, CDR2 YYNGEE. The CDR3 region is CASSVGTSPGVYNEQFF. The CDR3 region has the DNA TGTGCCAGCAGCGTAGGGACTAGCCCAGGAGTTTACAATGAGCAGTTCTTC.

The CDR3 nucleotides are TGTGCCAGCAGCCAAATAGGGGGAGCGGAAGCTTTCTTT. Translating gives CASSQIGGAEAFF. The rearrangement joins TRBV3-1 (or the pseudogene TRBV3-2) to TRBJ1-1; D might be TRBD1 (6 bases). V gave up 2 bases and J gave up 8 bases, with 12 bases separating them. CDR1 and CDR2 from the germline V gene are LGHDT and YNNKEL (reference sequence). The CDR3 runs 13 residues.

The rearrangement uses TRBV5-4 and TRBJ2-4; TRBD1 matches at 8 bases. The V and J ends lost 2 bases and 6 bases, in that order; junction bases with no gene match: 7. The CDR3 spans 15 residues. CDR1 and CDR2 from the germline V gene are SGHNT and YYREEE (reference sequence). CDR3 amino acids: CASSFFRDRRNIQYF. DNA for the CDR3: TGTGCCAGCAGCTTCTTCCGGGACAGGAGAAACATTCAGTACTTC. Full variable domain (remainder filled in from reference TRBV5-4 and TRBJ2-4): ETGVTQSPTHLIKTRGQQVTLRCSSQSGHNTVSWYQQALGQGPQFIFQYYREEENGRGNFPPRFSGLQFPNYSSELNVNALELDDSALYLCASSFFRDRRNIQYFGAGTRLSVL.

This clone was seen many times. The identical CDR3 is also encoded by other nucleotide sequences in the sample. This chain joins TRBV12-3 or TRBV12-4 and TRBJ1-1, with unresolved D. The CDR3 runs 13 residues. V was clipped by 3 bases and J by 0 bases, with 5 bases between them. The CDR3, as DNA: TGTGCCAGCAGTTTGTTATTGAACACTGAAGCTTTCTTT. Encoded protein: CASSLLLNTEAFF.

The chain uses TRBV30 and TRBJ2-3; TRBD2 matches at 14 bases. With 8 bases clipped from V and 5 bases from J, the junction kept 6 bases outside the gene matches. CDR1 GTSNPN and CDR2 SVGIG come from the germline V gene (reference sequence). This CDR3 is 14 amino acids long. The CDR3 loop is CAGETSGGVDTQYF. In DNA, the CDR3 is TGTGCCGGGGAGACTAGCGGGGGGGTAGATACGCAGTATTTT.

V gene TRBV14 combines with J gene TRBJ1-1; unclear D gene. This CDR3 is built from 14 residues. Trimming pared 4 bases from V and 8 bases from J, leaving 17 bases between. From germline, CDR1 is SGHDN and CDR2 FVKESK. CDR3 nucleotides: TGTGCCAGCAGCCCACTCACCGGGGTCGGGGAAGCTTTCTTT. As protein: CASSPLTGVGEAFF.

The chain recombines TRBV7-2 with TRBJ2-2; perhaps TRBD2 as D (6 bases). Germline CDR1 is SGHTA and CDR2 is FQGNSA. The ends were cut back, 0 bases at V and 7 bases at J, with 18 bases in the middle. CDR3 length equals 17 residues. CDR3 nucleotide sequence: TGTGCCAGCAGCTTAGCGAATAGCGGTTCTGGAGGCGGGGAGCTGTTTTTT. Its protein is CASSLANSGSGGGELFF. Using reference TRBV7-2 and TRBJ2-2 for the parts outside the CDR3, the full variable domain is GAGVSQSPSNKVTEKGKDVELRCDPISGHTALYWYRQSLGQGLEFLIYFQGNSAPDKSGLPSDRFSAERTGGSVSTLTIQRTQQEDSAVYLCASSLANSGSGGGELFFGEGSRLTVL.

The chain uses TRBV4-1 and TRBJ2-1; the D gene is possibly TRBD2 (6 bases). CDR3 length: 16 amino acids. The V gene lost 0 bases and the J gene lost 4 bases, with 13 bases spanning the gap. Looked up from germline, CDR1 is MGHRA and CDR2 is YSYEKL. CDR3 loop: CASSQEGVAAYNEQFF. In DNA, the CDR3 is TGCGCCAGCAGCCAAGAAGGAGTAGCGGCTTACAATGAGCAGTTCTTC.

The chain joins TRBV16 to TRBJ1-4, with D hard to call. CDR3 size: 13 residues. Germline V CDR1 and CDR2: KGHSY, FQNENV. V dropped 1 base and J dropped 10 bases, with 10 bases sitting between them. In DNA, the CDR3 is TGTGCCAGCAGCCAATTGGGCGCGGGAAAACTGTTTTTT. It yields the protein CASSQLGAGKLFF.

The V and J genes are TRBV19 and TRBJ1-1; TRBD1 matches 10 bases. V shed 5 bases and J 5 bases; nucleotides not matched to a gene: 5. Germline V CDR1 and CDR2: LNHDA, SQIVND (reference sequence). The CDR3 is 14 amino acids. For the CDR3, the DNA is TGTGCCAGTAGTCGCAGGACAGGGGGGACTGAAGCTTTCTTT. Residues: CASSRRTGGTEAFF.

V gene TRBV16 combines with J gene TRBJ1-2; D is undetermined. CDR3 size: 15 residues. V gave up 0 bases and J gave up 1 base, with 9 bases separating them. Germline V lookup: CDR1 KGHSY, CDR2 FQNENV. The CDR3 sequence: CASSQSTGINYGYTF. The CDR3 coding sequence is TGTGCCAGCAGCCAATCGACGGGGATTAACTATGGCTACACCTTC.

The chain is built from TRBV28 and TRBJ2-7; 9 positions agree with TRBD1. The CDR3 totals 14 residues. Germline assignment: CDR1 MDHEN and CDR2 SYDVKM. V lost 8 bases, J lost 6 bases, and 11 bases stayed unmatched. CDR3 sequence: CASGPFRDRAEQYF. The DNA for the CDR3 is TGTGCCAGCGGCCCCTTCCGGGACAGGGCCGAGCAGTACTTC.